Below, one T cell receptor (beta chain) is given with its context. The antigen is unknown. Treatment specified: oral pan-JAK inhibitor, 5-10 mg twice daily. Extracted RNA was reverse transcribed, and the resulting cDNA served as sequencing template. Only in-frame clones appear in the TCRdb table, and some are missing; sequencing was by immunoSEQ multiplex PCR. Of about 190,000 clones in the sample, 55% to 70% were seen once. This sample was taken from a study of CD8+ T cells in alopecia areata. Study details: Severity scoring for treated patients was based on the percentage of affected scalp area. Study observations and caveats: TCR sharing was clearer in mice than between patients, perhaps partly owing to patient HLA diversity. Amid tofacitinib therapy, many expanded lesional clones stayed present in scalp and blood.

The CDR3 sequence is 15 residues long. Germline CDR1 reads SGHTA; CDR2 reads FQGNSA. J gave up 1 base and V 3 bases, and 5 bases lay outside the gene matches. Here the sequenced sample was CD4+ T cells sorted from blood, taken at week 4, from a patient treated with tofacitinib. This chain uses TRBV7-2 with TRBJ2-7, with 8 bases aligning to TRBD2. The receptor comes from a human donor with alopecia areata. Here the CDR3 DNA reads TGTGCCAGCAGCTTGACTAGCGCCAATTCCTACGAGCAGTACTTC. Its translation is CASSLTSANSYEQYF. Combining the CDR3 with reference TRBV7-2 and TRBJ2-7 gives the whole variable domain GAGVSQSPSNKVTEKGKDVELRCDPISGHTALYWYRQSLGQGLEFLIYFQGNSAPDKSGLPSDRFSAERTGGSVSTLTIQRTQQEDSAVYLCASSLTSANSYEQYFGPGTRLTVT.